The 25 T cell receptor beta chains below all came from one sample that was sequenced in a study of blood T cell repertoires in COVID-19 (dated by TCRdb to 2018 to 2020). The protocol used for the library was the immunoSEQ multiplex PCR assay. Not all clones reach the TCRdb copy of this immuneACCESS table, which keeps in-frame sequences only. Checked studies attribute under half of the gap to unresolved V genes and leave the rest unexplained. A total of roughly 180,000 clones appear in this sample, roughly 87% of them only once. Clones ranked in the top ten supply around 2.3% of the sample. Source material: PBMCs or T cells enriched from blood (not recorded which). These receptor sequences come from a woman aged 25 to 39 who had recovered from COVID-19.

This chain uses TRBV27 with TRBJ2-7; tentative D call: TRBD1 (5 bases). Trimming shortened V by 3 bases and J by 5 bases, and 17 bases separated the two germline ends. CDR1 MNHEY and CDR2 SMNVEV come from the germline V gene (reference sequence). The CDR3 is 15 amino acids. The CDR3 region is CASSFVWQGGNEQYF. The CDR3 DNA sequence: TGTGCCAGCAGTTTCGTTTGGCAGGGTGGCAACGAGCAGTACTTC.

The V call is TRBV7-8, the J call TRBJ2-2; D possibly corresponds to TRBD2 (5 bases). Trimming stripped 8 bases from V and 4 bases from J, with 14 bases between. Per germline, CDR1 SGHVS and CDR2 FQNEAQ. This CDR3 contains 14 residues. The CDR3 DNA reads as TGTGCCAGCGCGTTCGCCGGGGTCACCGGGGAGCTGTTTTTT. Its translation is CASAFAGVTGELFF.

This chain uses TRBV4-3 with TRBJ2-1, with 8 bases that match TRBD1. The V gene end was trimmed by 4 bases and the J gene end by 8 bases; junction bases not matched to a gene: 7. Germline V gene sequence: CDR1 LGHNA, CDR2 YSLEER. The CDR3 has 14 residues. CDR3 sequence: CASSLRTGWDEQFF. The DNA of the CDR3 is TGCGCCAGCAGCCTTCGGACAGGGTGGGATGAGCAGTTCTTC.

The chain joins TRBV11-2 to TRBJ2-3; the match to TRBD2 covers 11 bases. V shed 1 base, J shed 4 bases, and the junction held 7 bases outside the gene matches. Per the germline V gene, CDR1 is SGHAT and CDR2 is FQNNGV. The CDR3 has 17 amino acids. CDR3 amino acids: CASSLAALAGGADTQYF. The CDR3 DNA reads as TGTGCCAGCAGCTTAGCGGCTCTAGCGGGAGGTGCAGATACGCAGTATTTT.

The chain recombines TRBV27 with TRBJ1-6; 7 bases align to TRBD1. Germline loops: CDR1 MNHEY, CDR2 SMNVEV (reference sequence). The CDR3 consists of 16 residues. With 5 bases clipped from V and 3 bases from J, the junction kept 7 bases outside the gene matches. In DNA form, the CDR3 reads TGTGCCAGCAGTCCGACAGGGTGGGTCTATAATTCACCCCTCCACTTT. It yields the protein CASSPTGWVYNSPLHF.

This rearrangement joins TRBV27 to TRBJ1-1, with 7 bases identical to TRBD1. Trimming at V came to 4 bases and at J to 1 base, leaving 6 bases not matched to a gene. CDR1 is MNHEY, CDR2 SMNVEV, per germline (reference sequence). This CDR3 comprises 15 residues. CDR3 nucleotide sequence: TGTGCCAGCAGTTCTCTCGGGACAGCGAACACTGAAGCTTTCTTT. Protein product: CASSSLGTANTEAFF.

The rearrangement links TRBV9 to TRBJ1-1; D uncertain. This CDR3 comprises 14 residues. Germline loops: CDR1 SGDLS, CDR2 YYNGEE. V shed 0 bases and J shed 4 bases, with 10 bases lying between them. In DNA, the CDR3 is TGTGCCAGCAGCGTAGATCGGGGATCCACTGAAGCTTTCTTT. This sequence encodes CASSVDRGSTEAFF.

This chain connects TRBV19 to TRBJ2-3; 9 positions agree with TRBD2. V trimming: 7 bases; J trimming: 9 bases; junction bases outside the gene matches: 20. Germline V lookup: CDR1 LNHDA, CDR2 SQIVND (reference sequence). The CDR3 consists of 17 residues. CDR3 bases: TGTGCCAGTACCCACTGGGGCGGGAGGGTCCCCGTGGAGACGCAGTATTTT. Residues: CASTHWGGRVPVETQYF. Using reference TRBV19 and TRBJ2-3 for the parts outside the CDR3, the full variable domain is DGGITQSPKYLFRKEGQNVTLSCEQNLNHDAMYWYRQDPGQGLRLIYYSQIVNDFQKGDIAEGYSVSREKKESFPLTVTSAQKNPTAFYLCASTHWGGRVPVETQYFGPGTRLTVL.

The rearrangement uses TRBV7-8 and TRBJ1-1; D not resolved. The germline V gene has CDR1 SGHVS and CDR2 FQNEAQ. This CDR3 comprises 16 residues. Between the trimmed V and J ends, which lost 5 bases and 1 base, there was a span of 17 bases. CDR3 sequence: CASSVTVLISNTEAFF. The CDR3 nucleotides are TGTGCCAGCAGCGTAACAGTATTGATATCGAACACTGAAGCTTTCTTT.

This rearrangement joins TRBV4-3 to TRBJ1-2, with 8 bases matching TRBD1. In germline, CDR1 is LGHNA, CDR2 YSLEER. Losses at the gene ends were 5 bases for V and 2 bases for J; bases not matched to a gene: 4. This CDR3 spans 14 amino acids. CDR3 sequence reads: CASSASGGNYGYTF. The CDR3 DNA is TGCGCCAGCAGCGCATCAGGGGGCAACTATGGCTACACCTTC.

CDR3: CASSPTGTNTEAFF. As DNA, the CDR3 is TGTGCCAGCAGCCCGACAGGCACGAACACTGAAGCTTTCTTT. The genes are TRBV6-4 and TRBJ1-1; the D gene is possibly TRBD1 (6 bases). Germline V CDR1 and CDR2: MRHNA, SNTAGT. The V gene lost 6 bases and the J gene lost 1 base, with 12 bases spanning the gap. The CDR3 runs to 14 residues.

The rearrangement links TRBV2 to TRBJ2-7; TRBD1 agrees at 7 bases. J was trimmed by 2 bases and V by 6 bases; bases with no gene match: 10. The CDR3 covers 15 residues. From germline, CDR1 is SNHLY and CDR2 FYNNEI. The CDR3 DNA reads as TGTGCCAGCAGCCTCCGGGACAGCCTAACCTACGAGCAGTACTTC. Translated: CASSLRDSLTYEQYF.

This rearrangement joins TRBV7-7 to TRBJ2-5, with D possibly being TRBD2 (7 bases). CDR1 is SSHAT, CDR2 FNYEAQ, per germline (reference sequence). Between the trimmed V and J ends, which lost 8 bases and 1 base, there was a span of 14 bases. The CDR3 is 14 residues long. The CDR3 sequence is CASGWGGGQETQYF. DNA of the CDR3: TGTGCCAGCGGATGGGGAGGGGGCCAAGAGACCCAGTACTTC.

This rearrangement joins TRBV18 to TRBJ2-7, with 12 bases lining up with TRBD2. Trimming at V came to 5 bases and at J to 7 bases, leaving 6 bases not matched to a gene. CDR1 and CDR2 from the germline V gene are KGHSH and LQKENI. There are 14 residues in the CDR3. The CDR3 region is CASSSRLAGDEQYF. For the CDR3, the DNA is TGTGCCAGCTCATCCAGACTAGCGGGAGATGAGCAGTACTTC.

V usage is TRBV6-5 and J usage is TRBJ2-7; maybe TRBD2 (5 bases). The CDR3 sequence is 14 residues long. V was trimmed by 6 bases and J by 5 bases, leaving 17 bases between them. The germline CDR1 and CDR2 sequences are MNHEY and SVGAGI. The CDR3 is CASSPRAALDEQYF. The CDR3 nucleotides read TGTGCCAGCAGCCCCCGAGCGGCCCTGGACGAGCAGTACTTC.

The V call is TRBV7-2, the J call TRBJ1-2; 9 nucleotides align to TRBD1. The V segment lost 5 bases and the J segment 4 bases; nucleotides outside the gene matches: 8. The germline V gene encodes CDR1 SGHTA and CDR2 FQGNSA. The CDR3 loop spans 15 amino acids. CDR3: CASSAHRGRFYGYTF. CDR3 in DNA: TGTGCCAGCAGCGCACACAGGGGGCGCTTCTATGGCTACACCTTC.

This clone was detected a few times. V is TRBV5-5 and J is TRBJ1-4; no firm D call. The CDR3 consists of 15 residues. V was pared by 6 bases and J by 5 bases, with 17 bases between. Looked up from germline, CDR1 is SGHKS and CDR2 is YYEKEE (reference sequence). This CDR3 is CASTSPRTGNEKLFF. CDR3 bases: TGTGCCAGCACCTCCCCTCGGACGGGGAATGAAAAACTGTTTTTT.

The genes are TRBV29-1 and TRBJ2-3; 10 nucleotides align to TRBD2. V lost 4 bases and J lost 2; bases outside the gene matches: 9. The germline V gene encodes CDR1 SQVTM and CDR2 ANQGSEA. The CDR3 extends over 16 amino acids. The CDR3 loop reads CSVGLTSGDSTDTQYF. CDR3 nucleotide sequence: TGCAGCGTTGGTCTCACTAGCGGGGATTCCACAGATACGCAGTATTTT.

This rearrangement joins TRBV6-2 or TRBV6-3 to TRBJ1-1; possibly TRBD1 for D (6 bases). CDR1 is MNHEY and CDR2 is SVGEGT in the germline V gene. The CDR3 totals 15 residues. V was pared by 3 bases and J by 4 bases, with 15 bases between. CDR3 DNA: TGTGCCAGCAGTTATATGGGGGCCCCTGTCACTGAAGCTTTCTTT. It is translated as CASSYMGAPVTEAFF.

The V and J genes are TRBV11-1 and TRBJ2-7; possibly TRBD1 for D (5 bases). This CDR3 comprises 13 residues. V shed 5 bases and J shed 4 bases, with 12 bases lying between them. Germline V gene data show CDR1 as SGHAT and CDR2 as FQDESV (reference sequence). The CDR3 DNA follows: TGTGCCAGCAGCCCTCCGACAGTATACGAGCAGTACTTC. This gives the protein CASSPPTVYEQYF.

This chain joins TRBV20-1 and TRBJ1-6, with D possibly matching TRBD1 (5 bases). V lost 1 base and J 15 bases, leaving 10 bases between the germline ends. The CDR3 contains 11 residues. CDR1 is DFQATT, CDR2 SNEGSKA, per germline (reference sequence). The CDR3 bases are TGCAGTGCTAGAGTGGGGGAGGGCCTCCACTTT. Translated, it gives CSARVGEGLHF.

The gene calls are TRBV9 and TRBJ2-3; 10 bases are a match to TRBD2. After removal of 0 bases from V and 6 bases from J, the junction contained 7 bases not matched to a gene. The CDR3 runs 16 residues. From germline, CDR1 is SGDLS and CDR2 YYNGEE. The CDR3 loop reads CASSVAKRGGSDTQYF. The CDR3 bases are TGTGCCAGCAGCGTAGCGAAGCGGGGGGGTTCGGATACGCAGTATTTT.

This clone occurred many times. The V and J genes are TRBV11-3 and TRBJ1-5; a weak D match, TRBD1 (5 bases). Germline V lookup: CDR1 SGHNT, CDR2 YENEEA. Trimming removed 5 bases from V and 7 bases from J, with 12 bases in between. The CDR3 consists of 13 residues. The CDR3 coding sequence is TGTGCCAGCAGCCGCCAGGGATGGCAGCCCCAGCATTTT. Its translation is CASSRQGWQPQHF.

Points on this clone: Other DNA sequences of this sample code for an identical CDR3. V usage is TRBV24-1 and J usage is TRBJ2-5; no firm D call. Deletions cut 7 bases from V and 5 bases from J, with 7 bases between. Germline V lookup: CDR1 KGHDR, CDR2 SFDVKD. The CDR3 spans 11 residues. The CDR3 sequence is CATSERETQYF. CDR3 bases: TGTGCCACCAGCGAGAGGGAGACCCAGTACTTC.

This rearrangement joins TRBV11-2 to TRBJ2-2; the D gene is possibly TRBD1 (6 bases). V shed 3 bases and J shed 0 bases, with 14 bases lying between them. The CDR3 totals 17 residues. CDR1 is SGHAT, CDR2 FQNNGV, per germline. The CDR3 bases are TGTGCCAGCAGCTTTTCCCAAGGGGGTCCGAACACCGGGGAGCTGTTTTTT. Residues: CASSFSQGGPNTGELFF.